This T cell receptor (beta chain) was found in a study of metastatic and nonmetastatic thyroid tumors. Study-level background: It was across blood and tumor or nodule tissue from malignant and benign thyroid patients that repertoires were compared.

In this sample, this clone turned up many times. The target antigen is unknown. Points from the study as a whole: Malignant tumors reportedly showed significantly higher TCR beta diversity than benign nodules in both blood and tumor.

V lost 7 bases and J lost 6; bases outside the gene matches: 11. The CDR3 runs to 14 residues. Germline-derived CDR1 and CDR2 are LNHDA and SQIVND (reference sequence). As processed by the authors: The study took CDR3 differences across clinicopathological groups and made a distant-metastasis classifier for papillary thyroid cancer from them. TCRdb reprocessed the PCR reads via MiXCR. The V and J calls and clone size are TCRdb's, not the authors'. The data show 84,000 or so clones, over 8.5% seen once. No treatment had been given to any patient before thyroid surgery. This chain links TRBV19 with TRBJ2-7, with 8 bases matching TRBD1. This clonotype originated in a female donor with papillary thyroid cancer or a benign thyroid nodule (not recorded which). Some clones in this sample may be carry-over from other donors' samples. The sequenced material came from blood. CDR3 sequence: CASKIGAGGSEQYF. CDR3 in DNA: TGTGCCAGTAAAATAGGGGCAGGGGGCAGCGAGCAGTACTTC.